This record covers a single TCR beta chain. Its antigen is undetermined. At the DNA level, this CDR3 is encoded by other sequences in the same sample as well. With V trimmed by 4 bases and J by 0 bases, 4 bases remained unmatched. This CDR3 comprises 14 residues. In germline, CDR1 is SGDLS, CDR2 YYNGEE. The sample is drawn from a study of T cell responses to AZD1222 COVID-19 vaccine. Regarding the study as a whole: After two AZD1222 doses, spike-specific TCR breadth and depth rose versus day 0.

Clones were sequenced by immunoSEQ multiplex PCR, and TCRdb holds only the in-frame ones, with some missing. The data show about 94,000 clones, around 85% seen once. This sequence was found in an adult who received the AZD1222 COVID-19 vaccine. The starting material was peripheral blood, obtained 28 days after the second AZD1222 dose. The chain recombines TRBV9 with TRBJ2-7; 7 bases line up with TRBD2. CDR3 nucleotide sequence: TGTGCCAGCAGCCCTGGGGGGGTCTCCTACGAGCAGTACTTC. It yields the protein CASSPGGVSYEQYF. Variable domain in full (rest from reference TRBV9 and TRBJ2-7): DSGVTQTPKHLITATGQRVTLRCSPRSGDLSVYWYQQSLDQGLQFLIQYYNGEERAKGNILERFSAQQFPDLHSELNLSSLELGDSALYFCASSPGGVSYEQYFGPGTRLTVT.